Following are 29 T cell receptor beta chains from one sample sequenced in a study of blood T cell repertoires in COVID-19 (TCRdb year 2020). The library was prepared using the immunoSEQ multiplex PCR assay. The clones in this table, taken by TCRdb from immuneACCESS, are in-frame only. Not every clone is retained; where verified, under half of the shortfall comes from an unresolved V gene, and the cause of the rest is unknown. The sample includes about 150,000 clones, with around 78% observed a single time. Of the sample, roughly 1.8% is held by the ten largest clones. The sequenced material came from peripheral blood. Source of these receptors: a man aged 80 or over with acute or convalescent COVID-19.

In its sample, this clone was seen once. The chain recombines TRBV7-2 with TRBJ2-5; 7 positions match TRBD1. With 4 bases clipped from V and 2 bases from J, the junction kept 4 bases outside the gene matches. The CDR3 covers 14 residues. In germline, CDR1 is SGHTA, CDR2 FQGNSA. The CDR3 sequence: CASSWGTEQETQYF. The CDR3 coding sequence is TGTGCCAGCAGCTGGGGGACAGAACAAGAGACCCAGTACTTC.

This chain connects TRBV9 to TRBJ2-5; TRBD2 matches 12 bases. Germline CDR1 SGDLS, CDR2 YYNGEE. Germline trimming cut 4 bases from V and 5 bases from J; bases unmatched to any gene: 3. This CDR3 is built from 14 residues. Here the CDR3 DNA reads TGTGCCAGCAGCCTAGCGGGGGGGACGGAGACCCAGTACTTC. It specifies CASSLAGGTETQYF.

The chain is built from TRBV2 and TRBJ2-5; 7 bases fit TRBD1. Germline CDR1 and CDR2: SNHLY and FYNNEI. J lost 5 bases, V lost 3 bases, and 6 bases had no gene match. This CDR3 is built from 14 residues. CDR3 residues: CASSDAGGFETQYF. The CDR3, as DNA: TGTGCCAGCAGTGATGCAGGGGGATTCGAGACCCAGTACTTC.

This chain links TRBV4-3 with TRBJ1-2; a possible D gene is TRBD1 (5 bases). Per germline, CDR1 LGHNA and CDR2 YSLEER. The CDR3 spans 15 residues. V shed 0 bases and J shed 6 bases, with 14 bases lying between them. The CDR3 bases are TGCGCCAGCAGCCAAGATGGGGGGGGACGGAATGGCTACACCTTC. This gives the protein CASSQDGGGRNGYTF.

There are a few counts of this clone. This rearrangement joins TRBV7-9 to TRBJ1-1; 7 bases map to TRBD1. The germline CDR1 and CDR2 sequences are SEHNR and FQNEAQ (reference sequence). Germline trimming cut 2 bases from V and 8 bases from J; bases unmatched to any gene: 5. CDR3 length: 13 residues. The CDR3 region has the DNA TGTGCCAGCAGCTTACGGCAGGGGGAGGAAGCTTTCTTT. It codes for CASSLRQGEEAFF. Filled out from reference TRBV7-9 and TRBJ1-1, the complete variable domain reads DTGVSQNPRHKITKRGQNVTFRCDPISEHNRLYWYRQTLGQGPEFLTYFQNEAQLEKSRLLSDRFSAERPKGSFSTLEIQRTEQGDSAMYLCASSLRQGEEAFFGQGTRLTVV.

CDR3 sequence (DNA): TGTGCCAGCAGCTTGGACAGAGCTGCTGGAAACACCATATATTTT. Its translation: CASSLDRAAGNTIYF. V gene TRBV5-5 combines with J gene TRBJ1-3; no clear D gene. From germline, CDR1 is SGHKS and CDR2 YYEKEE (reference sequence). The V end lost 0 bases, the J end lost 2 bases, and 9 bases lay between the germline ends. The CDR3 totals 15 residues.

This clone was observed a handful of times. This chain joins TRBV19 and TRBJ1-5; 10 bases align to TRBD1. V shed 3 bases and J 2 bases; nucleotides not matched to a gene: 4. Germline V CDR1 and CDR2: LNHDA, SQIVND (reference sequence). The CDR3 is made up of 16 amino acids. The CDR3: CASSMGDRGRNQPQHF. The CDR3 DNA follows: TGTGCCAGTAGTATGGGGGACAGGGGACGCAATCAGCCCCAGCATTTT.

Written as DNA, the CDR3 is TGTGCCAGCAGCTTAGGCGGGGGCCAGGGGGCATACGAGCAGTACTTC. Its protein product is CASSLGGGQGAYEQYF. This chain joins TRBV7-2 and TRBJ2-7; possible D gene TRBD1, 8 bases. Trimming left V 1 base short and J 4 bases short, with 17 bases between. Looked up from germline, CDR1 is SGHTA and CDR2 is FQGNSA. The CDR3 loop spans 16 amino acids.

DNA of the CDR3: TGTGCCAGCAGTTACGTTGCGGGACCACAAGAGACCCAGTACTTC. Its translation is CASSYVAGPQETQYF. V is TRBV6-2 or TRBV6-3 and J is TRBJ2-5; weak D call: TRBD2 (6 bases). Per the germline V gene, CDR1 is MNHEY and CDR2 is SVGEGT. Trimming removed 2 bases from V and 2 bases from J, with 12 bases in between. The CDR3 contains 15 residues.

V and J are TRBV10-1 and TRBJ1-6; a possible D gene is TRBD1 (5 bases). Germline V lookup: CDR1 WNHNN, CDR2 SYGVQD (reference sequence). The CDR3 spans 13 residues. The V end was cut by 7 bases, the J end by 7 bases, with 11 bases between. The CDR3 region is CASKPDKNSPLHF. DNA for the CDR3: TGCGCCAGCAAACCGGACAAGAATTCACCCCTCCACTTT.

The chain employs TRBV27 and TRBJ1-2, with a weak D call TRBD1 (5 bases). CDR3 length: 14 residues. The V and J ends lost 3 bases and 7 bases respectively, with 15 bases between them. The germline V gene has CDR1 MNHEY and CDR2 SMNVEV (reference sequence). The CDR3 nucleotides are TGTGCCAGCAGTTTCGACAGCTACTACGCTGGCTACACCTTC. Its protein is CASSFDSYYAGYTF.

The chain recombines TRBV19 with TRBJ1-5; TRBD1 agrees at 9 bases. The CDR3 has 14 amino acids. V dropped 7 bases and J dropped 5; count of bases not matched to a gene: 6. Germline CDR1 is LNHDA and CDR2 is SQIVND (reference sequence). As DNA, the CDR3 is TGTGCCAGTAACCACAGGGGGCCGGATCAGCCCCAGCATTTT. Translation: CASNHRGPDQPQHF.

This clone was seen a handful of times. V and J are TRBV4-1 and TRBJ2-5; 10 bases align to TRBD1. Trimming at V came to 4 bases and at J to 5 bases, leaving 4 bases not matched to a gene. Germline V gene lookup returns CDR1 MGHRA and CDR2 YSYEKL. CDR3 size: 14 residues. The CDR3 here is CASSLDRGRETQYF. CDR3 sequence (DNA): TGCGCCAGCAGCCTGGACAGGGGGAGGGAGACCCAGTACTTC.

The chain links TRBV28 to TRBJ1-6; D ambiguous. CDR3 length: 13 amino acids. V was pared by 7 bases and J by 7 bases, with 11 bases between. Germline V lookup: CDR1 MDHEN, CDR2 SYDVKM. CDR3 nucleotides: TGTGCCAGCACTCCACTCAGGAATTCACCCCTCCACTTT. Protein: CASTPLRNSPLHF.

This clone was picked up a small number of times. This chain uses TRBV3-1 (or the pseudogene TRBV3-2) with TRBJ1-1; no clear D. The germline V and J ends were trimmed by 4 bases and 5 bases, with 5 bases remaining between them. CDR1 and CDR2 from the germline V gene are LGHDT and YNNKEL (reference sequence). The CDR3 length is 11 residues. The CDR3 is CASSRTTEAFF. The CDR3, as DNA: TGTGCCAGCAGCCGAACTACTGAAGCTTTCTTT.

The chain employs TRBV18 and TRBJ1-6, with 7 bases matching TRBD1. The CDR3 contains 14 residues. The ends lost 2 bases at V and 8 bases at J; junction bases unmatched: 3. Germline CDR1 is KGHSH and CDR2 is LQKENI. In DNA, the CDR3 is TGTGCCAGCTCACCAACGACAGGGTATTCACCCCTCCACTTT. This encodes CASSPTTGYSPLHF.

The chain is built from TRBV29-1 and TRBJ1-1; 7 nucleotides agree with TRBD1. In germline, CDR1 is SQVTM, CDR2 ANQGSEA. The CDR3 totals 13 residues. With 6 bases clipped from V and 0 bases from J, the junction kept 4 bases outside the gene matches. The CDR3 DNA reads TGCAGCGTCTCGACAGGGATGAACACTGAAGCTTTCTTT. It codes for CSVSTGMNTEAFF.

The chain uses TRBV5-1 and TRBJ2-1, with 7 bases fitting TRBD2. V lost 4 bases to trimming and J lost 3 bases; unmatched junction nucleotides: 7. Per germline, CDR1 SGHRS and CDR2 YFSETQ. The CDR3 consists of 15 residues. Written as DNA, the CDR3 is TGCGCCAGCAGCGTGGGGGAGGGAAACTACAATGAGCAGTTCTTC. It translates to CASSVGEGNYNEQFF.

The V call is TRBV6-2 or TRBV6-3, the J call TRBJ2-3; 7 bases line up with TRBD1. V dropped 0 bases and J dropped 2; count of bases not matched to a gene: 8. Germline CDR1 reads MNHEY; CDR2 reads SVGEGT. The length of the CDR3 is 17 residues. The CDR3 here is CASSYSFRDRDTDTQYF. The CDR3 DNA is TGTGCCAGCAGTTACTCTTTCCGGGACAGAGACACAGATACGCAGTATTTT.

This clone was observed a handful of times. V usage is TRBV7-8 and J usage is TRBJ1-3, with a tentative D call TRBD1 (5 bases). The CDR3 is made up of 16 amino acids. From germline, CDR1 is SGHVS and CDR2 FQNEAQ. Trimming removed 5 bases at V and 4 bases at J, with 18 bases between. The CDR3 region has the DNA TGTGCCAGCAGCAGAATCCCAAGGGGTTTCGGAAACACCATATATTTT. It specifies CASSRIPRGFGNTIYF.

J is TRBJ2-5 and V is TRBV11-3; D is ambiguous. The germline V gene encodes CDR1 SGHNT and CDR2 YENEEA. The CDR3 covers 14 residues. The V end lost 5 bases, the J end lost 2 bases, and 12 bases lay between the germline ends. DNA for the CDR3: TGTGCCAGCAGCCCCGGGTCGCGACAAGAGACCCAGTACTTC. Translation: CASSPGSRQETQYF.

This chain links TRBV5-1 with TRBJ2-2; 12 bases are shared with TRBD2. The CDR3 sequence is 15 residues long. The V and J ends lost 5 bases and 4 bases, in that order; junction bases with no gene match: 3. CDR1 and CDR2 from the germline V gene are SGHRS and YFSETQ. The CDR3 bases are TGCGCCAGCAGAGGACTAGCGGGGACCACCGGGGAGCTGTTTTTT. Amino acid sequence: CASRGLAGTTGELFF.

The chain has TRBV19 and TRBJ1-1; a weak D match, TRBD1 (5 bases). Looked up from germline, CDR1 is LNHDA and CDR2 is SQIVND (reference sequence). The CDR3 length is 18 residues. Trimming removed 1 base from V and 0 bases from J, with 18 bases in between. CDR3: CASSIGEIRAGMNTEAFF. The CDR3 DNA reads TGTGCCAGTAGTATAGGTGAAATAAGGGCAGGGATGAACACTGAAGCTTTCTTT.

J is TRBJ2-2 and V is TRBV15; D is unresolved. Trimming took off 8 bases at V and 10 bases at J, with 14 bases between the two ends. Germline V gene data show CDR1 as LNHNV and CDR2 as YYDKDF (reference sequence). The CDR3 spans 12 residues. As DNA, the CDR3 is TGTGCCACCGGCCGACTTGTTGAGGAGCTGTTTTTT. This codes for CATGRLVEELFF.

This clone was recorded at least ten times. The chain carries TRBV12-5 and TRBJ2-7; D remains unclear. The CDR3 has 14 amino acids. V was shortened by 1 base and J by 1 base, with 8 bases between the two germline ends. Germline V gene sequence: CDR1 LGHNT, CDR2 FRNRAP. The CDR3 loop reads CASGLDSPSYEQYF. The CDR3 region has the DNA TGTGCTAGTGGTTTGGACAGCCCTTCCTACGAGCAGTACTTC. Variable domain in full (rest from reference TRBV12-5 and TRBJ2-7): DARVTQTPRHKVTEMGQEVTMRCQPILGHNTVFWYRQTMMQGLELLAYFRNRAPLDDSGMPKDRFSAEMPDATLATLKIQPSEPRDSAVYFCASGLDSPSYEQYFGPGTRLTVT.

This chain links TRBV7-9 with TRBJ2-3; possibly TRBD2 for D (6 bases). The CDR3 contains 13 residues. The V and J ends lost 0 bases and 12 bases respectively, with 13 bases between them. CDR1 SEHNR and CDR2 FQNEAQ come from the germline V gene (reference sequence). The CDR3, as DNA: TGTGCCAGCAGCTTAGCCTTCGGGGGTATTCAGTATTTT. Translating it yields CASSLAFGGIQYF.

The rearrangement joins TRBV5-1 to TRBJ1-1; 8 bases are a match to TRBD1. J was trimmed by 5 bases and V by 4 bases; bases with no gene match: 7. The CDR3 has 14 residues. The germline gives CDR1 SGHRS, CDR2 YFSETQ. Written as DNA, the CDR3 is TGCGCCAGCAGCCCGACAGGGGTGGGAACTGAAGCTTTCTTT. This translates into CASSPTGVGTEAFF.

V and J are TRBV6-4 and TRBJ1-2; possible D gene TRBD1, 5 bases. Germline V gene sequence: CDR1 MRHNA, CDR2 SNTAGT. V was shortened by 1 base and J by 5 bases, with 8 bases between the two germline ends. CDR3 length: 13 amino acids. Here the CDR3 reads CASSDWGSYGYTF. In nucleotides, the CDR3 is TGTGCCAGCAGTGACTGGGGCTCTTATGGCTACACCTTC.

The chain uses TRBV6-1 and TRBJ2-7; D possibly corresponds to TRBD1 (5 bases). CDR3 length: 14 amino acids. V lost 2 bases and J 0 bases, leaving 8 bases between the germline ends. Per germline, CDR1 MNHNS and CDR2 SASEGT. The CDR3 DNA reads TGTGCCAGCAGTGAACAGGGCCACTCCTACGAGCAGTACGTC. Residues: CASSEQGHSYEQYV.